The text below deals with one T cell receptor (beta chain). Its target is unknown. A TCRbeta library incorporating unique molecular identifiers was prepared. MiXCR was run by TCRdb on the PCR reads, yielding one entry per CDR3 protein. The sample yields about 240,000 distinct CDR3 sequences, roughly 24% seen once. The sample originates from a study of T-cell reconstitution after alpha-beta-depleted transplantation in children. Findings of the study overall: When one year had passed after transplant, most T-cell counts and diversity came from newly produced T cells. Expanded graft clones numbering several hundred reportedly gave rise to alpha-beta T cells about two months after transplant. Surviving recipient T cells and intrathymic progenitors accounted for some patients' high TCRbeta diversity at day 60.

Sample: PBMCs, taken before TCRalphabeta/CD19-depleted stem cell transplant. The source is a girl aged 2-15 years with Fanconi anemia, due to receive a stem cell transplant.

The CDR3 sequence: CSAESPGTGGYEQYF. CDR3 bases: TGCAGTGCCGAGTCGCCCGGGACAGGGGGCTACGAGCAGTACTTC. J is TRBJ2-7 and V is TRBV20-1; 11 bases agree with TRBD1. Losses at the gene ends were 6 bases for V and 3 bases for J; bases not matched to a gene: 10. The CDR3 consists of 15 residues. Germline assignment: CDR1 DFQATT and CDR2 SNEGSKA (reference sequence).